These T cell receptor beta chains were read from a single sample in a study of T cell repertoires in cytomegalovirus infection. TCRdb reprocessed the reads via MiXCR and lists one record per CDR3 protein. Altogether some 350,000 distinct CDR3 sequences are present, 25% to 35% being singletons, with the ten largest covering 15% to 20%. The antigens for these receptors are not known. The sample was cultured PBMCs, taken from culture after CMV antigen stimulation. The source is a human donor in good health (CMV status not recorded). Some clones in this sample may be carry-over from other donors' samples. Each CDR3 is given with its conserved first and last residue. The order of the fields is D gene, V gene, clone size, CDR3 length, J gene, CDR3 DNA, CDR3 protein. D genes are given only for firm matches. Size values are once, few and many counts, or a class for expanded clones, and some rows have none.

d_call: TRBD1
v_call: TRBV19
clone_size: -
cdr3_length: 17
j_call: TRBJ2-2
cdr3_nt: TGTGCCAGTAGAAAGGGGACAGGACTGGCTTCCACCGGGGAGCTGTTTTTT
cdr3_aa: CASRKGTGLASTGELFF

d_call: -
v_call: TRBV3-1
clone_size: -
cdr3_length: 13
j_call: TRBJ1-2
cdr3_nt: TGTGCCAGCAGCCAGCCAGAGGGCTATGGCTACACCTTC
cdr3_aa: CASSQPEGYGYTF

d_call: -
v_call: TRBV11-2
clone_size: few
cdr3_length: 15
j_call: TRBJ2-2
cdr3_nt: TGTGCCAGCAGCTTCCCGGGAATCCGCACCGGGGAGCTGTTTTTT
cdr3_aa: CASSFPGIRTGELFF

d_call: -
v_call: TRBV2
clone_size: -
cdr3_length: 13
j_call: TRBJ1-1
cdr3_nt: TGTGCCAACCGCTCGACGGAGAACACTGAAGCTTTCTTT
cdr3_aa: CANRSTENTEAFF

d_call: -
v_call: TRBV27
clone_size: -
cdr3_length: 13
j_call: TRBJ1-2
cdr3_nt: TGTGCCAGCAGTTTGAGGGGAGGTAGAGGCTACACCTTC
cdr3_aa: CASSLRGGRGYTF

d_call: TRBD1
v_call: TRBV19
clone_size: -
cdr3_length: 15
j_call: TRBJ1-1
cdr3_nt: TGTGCCAGTAGTATAGCTGCACCCGGGAGGGGGCAAGCTTTCTTT
cdr3_aa: CASSIAAPGRGQAFF

d_call: TRBD1
v_call: TRBV11-1
clone_size: few
cdr3_length: 15
j_call: TRBJ2-7
cdr3_nt: TGTGCCAGCAGCGGACTCGGGACAGGGGCCTACGAGCAGTACTTC
cdr3_aa: CASSGLGTGAYEQYF

d_call: -
v_call: TRBV19
clone_size: -
cdr3_length: 13
j_call: TRBJ1-5
cdr3_nt: TGTGCCAGTAGTAGAGGACTCCTTCAGCCCCAGCATTTT
cdr3_aa: CASSRGLLQPQHF

d_call: TRBD1
v_call: TRBV20-1
clone_size: -
cdr3_length: 14
j_call: TRBJ1-5
cdr3_nt: TGCAGTGCAGGCGGACAGGGGGCATGGCAGCCCCAGCATTTT
cdr3_aa: CSAGGQGAWQPQHF

d_call: TRBD1
v_call: TRBV19
clone_size: -
cdr3_length: 18
j_call: TRBJ1-1
cdr3_nt: TGTGCCAGTAGTACGCTCTGGGACAGTTTCGTTTTGAACACTGAAGCTTTCTTT
cdr3_aa: CASSTLWDSFVLNTEAFF

d_call: -
v_call: TRBV19
clone_size: few
cdr3_length: 16
j_call: TRBJ1-5
cdr3_nt: TGTGCCAGTAGACCACAGGCGAGCGGGTCGGGTCAGCCCCAGCATTTT
cdr3_aa: CASRPQASGSGQPQHF

d_call: -
v_call: TRBV6-1
clone_size: -
cdr3_length: 14
j_call: TRBJ1-2
cdr3_nt: TGTGCCAGCAGTTACAAGTCAACACGTCGTGGCTACACCTTC
cdr3_aa: CASSYKSTRRGYTF

d_call: -
v_call: TRBV4-2
clone_size: few
cdr3_length: 15
j_call: TRBJ2-7
cdr3_nt: TGTGCCAGCAGCCTATCAGTGGACAGACCCTACGAGCAGTACTTC
cdr3_aa: CASSLSVDRPYEQYF

d_call: TRBD1
v_call: TRBV6-6
clone_size: few
cdr3_length: 14
j_call: TRBJ1-3
cdr3_nt: TGTGCCAGCAGTTACAGGGACAGTGGAAACACCATATATTTT
cdr3_aa: CASSYRDSGNTIYF

d_call: TRBD1
v_call: TRBV6-6
clone_size: few
cdr3_length: 15
j_call: TRBJ2-7
cdr3_nt: TGTGCCAGCAGTTACGCCGACAGGGTGGAAGACGAGCAGTACTTC
cdr3_aa: CASSYADRVEDEQYF

d_call: -
v_call: TRBV2
clone_size: few
cdr3_length: 15
j_call: TRBJ1-5
cdr3_nt: TGTGCCAGCAGTAGACAGTGGGATAGCAATCAGCCCCAGCATTTT
cdr3_aa: CASSRQWDSNQPQHF

d_call: -
v_call: TRBV20-1
clone_size: few
cdr3_length: 14
j_call: TRBJ2-7
cdr3_nt: TGCAGTGCTAGAGATGACAGGAGGACCTACGAGCAGTACTTC
cdr3_aa: CSARDDRRTYEQYF

d_call: -
v_call: TRBV20-1
clone_size: many
cdr3_length: 15
j_call: TRBJ1-1
cdr3_nt: TGCAGTGCTAGACCGGGGGCTAATATGAACACTGAAGCTTTCTTT
cdr3_aa: CSARPGANMNTEAFF

d_call: TRBD2
v_call: TRBV2
clone_size: few
cdr3_length: 14
j_call: TRBJ2-3
cdr3_nt: TGTGCCAGCAGAGCTAGCGGTTTCACAGATACGCAGTATTTT
cdr3_aa: CASRASGFTDTQYF

d_call: TRBD1
v_call: TRBV7-6
clone_size: few
cdr3_length: 16
j_call: TRBJ1-1
cdr3_nt: TGTGCCAGCAGCTTGGACAGGGGTGTAAGTTGGACTGAAGCTTTCTTT
cdr3_aa: CASSLDRGVSWTEAFF

d_call: -
v_call: TRBV2
clone_size: few
cdr3_length: 14
j_call: TRBJ2-7
cdr3_nt: TGTGCCAGCAGTGTCTACAAGAGCTCCTACGAGCAGTACTTC
cdr3_aa: CASSVYKSSYEQYF

d_call: TRBD2
v_call: TRBV28
clone_size: few
cdr3_length: 14
j_call: TRBJ2-5
cdr3_nt: TGTGCCAGCAGCAAGCGGGGCCGCCAAGAGACCCAGTACTTC
cdr3_aa: CASSKRGRQETQYF